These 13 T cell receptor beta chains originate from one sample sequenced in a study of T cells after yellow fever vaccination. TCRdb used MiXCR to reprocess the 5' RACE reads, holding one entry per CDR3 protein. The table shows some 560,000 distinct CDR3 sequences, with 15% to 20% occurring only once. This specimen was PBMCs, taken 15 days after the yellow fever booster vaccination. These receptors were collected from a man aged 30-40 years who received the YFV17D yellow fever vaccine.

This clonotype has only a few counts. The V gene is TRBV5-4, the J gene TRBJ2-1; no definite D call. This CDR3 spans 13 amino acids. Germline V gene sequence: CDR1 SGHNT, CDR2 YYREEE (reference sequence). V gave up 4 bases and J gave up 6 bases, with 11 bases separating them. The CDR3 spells CASSPGLRNEQFF. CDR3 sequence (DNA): TGTGCCAGCAGCCCCGGTCTGCGCAATGAGCAGTTCTTC.

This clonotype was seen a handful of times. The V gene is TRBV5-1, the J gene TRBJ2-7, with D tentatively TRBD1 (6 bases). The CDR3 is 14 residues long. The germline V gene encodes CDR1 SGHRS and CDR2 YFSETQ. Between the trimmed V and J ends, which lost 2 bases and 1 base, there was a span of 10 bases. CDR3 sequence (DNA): TGCGCCAGCAGCTTTACTGGACAGTCCTACGAGCAGTACTTC. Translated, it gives CASSFTGQSYEQYF. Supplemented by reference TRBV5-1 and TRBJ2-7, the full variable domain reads KAGVTQTPRYLIKTRGQQVTLSCSPISGHRSVSWYQQTPGQGLQFLFEYFSETQRNKGNFPGRFSGRQFSNSRSEMNVSTLELGDSALYLCASSFTGQSYEQYFGPGTRLTVT.

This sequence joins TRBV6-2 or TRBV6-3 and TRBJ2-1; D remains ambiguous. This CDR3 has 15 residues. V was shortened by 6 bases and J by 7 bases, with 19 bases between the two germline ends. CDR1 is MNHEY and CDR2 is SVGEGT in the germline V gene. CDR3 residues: CASSPQKGGLNEQFF. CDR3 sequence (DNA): TGTGCCAGCAGCCCACAAAAGGGTGGTTTGAATGAGCAGTTCTTC.

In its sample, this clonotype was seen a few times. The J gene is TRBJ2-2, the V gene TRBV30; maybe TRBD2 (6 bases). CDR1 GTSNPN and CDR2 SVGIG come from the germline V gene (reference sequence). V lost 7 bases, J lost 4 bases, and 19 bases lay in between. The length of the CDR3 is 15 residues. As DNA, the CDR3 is TGTGCCTCCGTAGGTGGGAGGAGCGGCACCGGGGAGCTGTTTTTT. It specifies CASVGGRSGTGELFF.

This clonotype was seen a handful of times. The CDR3 bases are TGTGCCAGCTGCCTAGGCACAGATACGCAGTATTTT. Residues: CASCLGTDTQYF. This sequence joins TRBV5-8 and TRBJ2-3; D is ambiguous. The length of the CDR3 is 12 residues. V was clipped by 7 bases and J by 1 base, with 7 bases between them. Per germline, CDR1 SGHTS and CDR2 YDEGEE.

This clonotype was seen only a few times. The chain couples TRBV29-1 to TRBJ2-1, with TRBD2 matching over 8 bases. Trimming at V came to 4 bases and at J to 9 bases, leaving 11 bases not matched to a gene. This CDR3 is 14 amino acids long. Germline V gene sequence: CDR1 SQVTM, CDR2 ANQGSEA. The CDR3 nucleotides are TGCAGCGTTGCGTCCAGCGGGAGTCGTGGTGAGCAGTTCTTC. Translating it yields CSVASSGSRGEQFF.

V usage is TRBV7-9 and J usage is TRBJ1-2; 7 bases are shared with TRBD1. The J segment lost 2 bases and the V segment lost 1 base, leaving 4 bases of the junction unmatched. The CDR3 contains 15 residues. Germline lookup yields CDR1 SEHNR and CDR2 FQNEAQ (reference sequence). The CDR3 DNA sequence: TGTGCCAGCAGCTTAGAACTGACAGGGAACTATGGCTACACCTTC. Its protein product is CASSLELTGNYGYTF.

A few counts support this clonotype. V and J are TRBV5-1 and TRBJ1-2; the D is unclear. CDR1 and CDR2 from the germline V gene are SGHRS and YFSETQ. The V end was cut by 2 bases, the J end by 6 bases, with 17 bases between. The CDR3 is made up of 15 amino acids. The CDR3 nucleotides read TGCGCCAGCAGCTTCGCCGAGGGTGCCTGGAATGGCTACACCTTC. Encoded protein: CASSFAEGAWNGYTF.

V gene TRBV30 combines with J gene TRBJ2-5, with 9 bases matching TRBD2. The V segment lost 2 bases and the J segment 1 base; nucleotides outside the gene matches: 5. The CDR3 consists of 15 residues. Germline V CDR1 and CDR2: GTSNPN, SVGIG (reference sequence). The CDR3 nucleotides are TGTGCCTGGAGTCGTGGCGGGAGGGTCCAAGAGACCCAGTACTTC. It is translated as CAWSRGGRVQETQYF.

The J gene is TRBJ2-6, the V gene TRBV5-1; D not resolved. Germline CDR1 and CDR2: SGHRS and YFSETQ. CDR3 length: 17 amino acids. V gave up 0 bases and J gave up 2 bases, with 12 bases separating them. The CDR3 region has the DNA TGCGCCAGCAGCTTGGCAGGAGTGCCCCCTGGGGCCAACGTCCTGACTTTC. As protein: CASSLAGVPPGANVLTF.

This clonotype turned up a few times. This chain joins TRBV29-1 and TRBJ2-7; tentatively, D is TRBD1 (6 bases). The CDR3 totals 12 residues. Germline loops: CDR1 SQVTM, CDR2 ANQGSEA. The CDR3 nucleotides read TGCGCCGCCAACAGGGACACCCACGAGCAGTACTTC. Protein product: CAANRDTHEQYF.

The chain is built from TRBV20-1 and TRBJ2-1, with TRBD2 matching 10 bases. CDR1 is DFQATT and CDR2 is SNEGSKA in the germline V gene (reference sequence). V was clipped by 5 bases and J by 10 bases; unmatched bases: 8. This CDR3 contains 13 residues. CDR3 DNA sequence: TGCAGTGCTGGTAAGACTAGCGGGCTAGAGCAGTTCTTC. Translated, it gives CSAGKTSGLEQFF.

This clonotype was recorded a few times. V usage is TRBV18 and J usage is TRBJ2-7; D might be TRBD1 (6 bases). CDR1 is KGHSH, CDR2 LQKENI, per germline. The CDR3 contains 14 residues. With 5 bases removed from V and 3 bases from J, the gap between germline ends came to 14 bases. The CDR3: CASSTRGTGYEQYF. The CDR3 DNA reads TGTGCCAGCTCAACAAGGGGGACGGGCTACGAGCAGTACTTC.